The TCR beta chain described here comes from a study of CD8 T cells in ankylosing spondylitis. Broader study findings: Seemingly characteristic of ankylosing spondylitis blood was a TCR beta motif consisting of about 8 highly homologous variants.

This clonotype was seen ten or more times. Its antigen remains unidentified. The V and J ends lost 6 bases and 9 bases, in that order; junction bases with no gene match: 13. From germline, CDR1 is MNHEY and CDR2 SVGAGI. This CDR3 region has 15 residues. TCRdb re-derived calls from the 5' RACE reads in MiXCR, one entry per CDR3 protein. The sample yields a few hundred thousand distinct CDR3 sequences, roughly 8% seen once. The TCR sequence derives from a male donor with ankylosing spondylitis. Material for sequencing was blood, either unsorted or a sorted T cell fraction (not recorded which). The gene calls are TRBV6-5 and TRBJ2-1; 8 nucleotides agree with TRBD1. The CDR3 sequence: CASSYPGQGLTEQFF. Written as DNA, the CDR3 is TGTGCCAGCAGCTACCCAGGACAGGGACTTACTGAGCAGTTCTTC.